This T cell receptor beta chain was sequenced for a study of PD-L1 blockade in urothelial cancer. Turning to the study itself: From about 2014, patients received atezolizumab, given as 1,200 mg intravenously every 3 weeks.

Comments on this clone: Its matching antigen is unknown.

Synthetic templates analogous to TCR were spiked into all PCRs individually. Here immunoSEQ multiplex PCR was the method, and the copy in TCRdb shows in-frame clones only, minus some. The repertoire holds 50,000 or so clones, with approximately 88% as singletons. Points from the study as a whole: Blood TCR clonality below the median before treatment was a predictor of better survival.

This CDR3 region has 15 residues. From germline, CDR1 is LGHNT and CDR2 FRNRAP. V lost 7 bases and J lost 4; bases outside the gene matches: 10. Indicated time point: pretreatment peripheral blood. The sequenced sample was PBMCs, obtained around atezolizumab (anti-PD-L1) treatment. The receptor comes from a man aged 50-60 years with urothelial cancer. V usage is TRBV12-5 and J usage is TRBJ2-5; 9 bases are a match to TRBD1. The CDR3 spells CASASSGTGSETQYF. The DNA for the CDR3 is TGTGCTAGTGCTTCCTCCGGGACAGGGTCAGAGACCCAGTACTTC.